This is a list of T cell receptor beta chains from one sample in a study of beta chain features in type 1 diabetes. Assay used: immunoSEQ multiplex PCR; TCRdb lists only in-frame clones, some missing. In the table there are 200,000 to 250,000 clones, roughly 10% of which are singletons. Sequenced sample: central memory CD4+ T cells from blood. The source is a young man in good health. Each CDR3 is given with its conserved first and last residue. The D gene is left open where the match is weak. Not every row has a clone size; where given, it reads once, few, many or a size class.

D: NA
V: TRBV28
J: TRBJ2-7
size: NA
DNA: TGTGCCAGCAGAACCCGGGCAGGGTACTCCTACGAGCAGTACTTC
CDR3: CASRTRAGYSYEQYF

D: NA
V: TRBV15
J: TRBJ2-7
size: few
DNA: TGTGCCACCAGCAGAGATGGGGCAGCCCTAGGGGAGCAGTACTTC
CDR3: CATSRDGAALGEQYF

D: NA
V: TRBV4-2
J: TRBJ2-6
size: few
DNA: TGTGCCAGCAGCCAAGGAGACATCTCTGGGGCCAACGTCCTGACTTTC
CDR3: CASSQGDISGANVLTF

D: NA
V: TRBV4-1
J: TRBJ2-5
size: NA
DNA: TGCGCCAGCAGCCAAGACAGGCCCGGTGAGACCCAGTACTTC
CDR3: CASSQDRPGETQYF

D: NA
V: TRBV7-2
J: TRBJ2-2
size: NA
DNA: TGTGCCGGCAGCGCAGACTTATCCGGGGAGCTGTTTTTT
CDR3: CAGSADLSGELFF

D: NA
V: TRBV29-1
J: TRBJ2-3
size: NA
DNA: TGCAGCGTTTCAGCGGGTGATAGCACAGATACGCAGTATTTT
CDR3: CSVSAGDSTDTQYF

D: NA
V: TRBV29-1
J: TRBJ2-2
size: many
DNA: TGCAGCGTTGAGTCTCGGCGAGGCGGGGAGCTGTTTTTT
CDR3: CSVESRRGGELFF

D: NA
V: TRBV5-4
J: TRBJ2-1
size: many
DNA: TGTGCCAGCAGCTTAGCGTGGGATGAGCAGTTCTTC
CDR3: CASSLAWDEQFF

D: NA
V: TRBV2
J: TRBJ2-7
size: NA
DNA: TGTGCCAGCAGCGGATCAGGAGACGAGCAGTACTTC
CDR3: CASSGSGDEQYF

D: TRBD2
V: TRBV4-1
J: TRBJ2-7
size: NA
DNA: TGCGCCAGCAGCCGGGGACTAGCGGGGGCCTACGAGCAGTACTTC
CDR3: CASSRGLAGAYEQYF

D: TRBD1
V: TRBV5-1
J: TRBJ2-7
size: NA
DNA: TGCGCCAGCAGCGTTACAGGGGGCTCAATCTACGAGCAGTACTTC
CDR3: CASSVTGGSIYEQYF

D: NA
V: TRBV4-3
J: TRBJ2-7
size: NA
DNA: TGCGCCAGCAGTAAAGGATCAACCTACGAGCAGTACTTC
CDR3: CASSKGSTYEQYF

D: NA
V: TRBV5-4
J: TRBJ2-7
size: few
DNA: TGTGCCAGCAGCAAATGGACAGAGGGCTACGAGCAGTACTTC
CDR3: CASSKWTEGYEQYF

D: NA
V: TRBV6-6
J: TRBJ2-5
size: few
DNA: TGTGCCAGCAGGGCGGGACAGAAACTCCAAGAGACCCAGTACTTC
CDR3: CASRAGQKLQETQYF

D: TRBD1
V: TRBV4-2
J: TRBJ2-5
size: few
DNA: TGTGCCAGCAGCCAGGGGACAGAACAAGAGACCCAGTACTTC
CDR3: CASSQGTEQETQYF

D: NA
V: TRBV5-1
J: TRBJ2-2
size: few
DNA: TGCGCCAGCAGCTGGGGCACCAACACCGGGGAGCTGTTTTTT
CDR3: CASSWGTNTGELFF

D: TRBD2
V: TRBV30
J: TRBJ2-2
size: NA
DNA: TGTGCCTGGAGAGCGGGGCCCGGGGAGCTGTTTTTT
CDR3: CAWRAGPGELFF

D: TRBD2
V: TRBV7-7
J: TRBJ2-3
size: few
DNA: TGTGCTAGCAGCCCCGTCGCGGGAGGCACAGATACGCAGTATTTT
CDR3: CASSPVAGGTDTQYF

D: NA
V: TRBV7-2
J: TRBJ2-3
size: NA
DNA: TGTGCCAGCAGCTTAACGGGCAAATACACAGATACGCAGTATTTT
CDR3: CASSLTGKYTDTQYF

D: NA
V: TRBV30
J: TRBJ1-4
size: NA
DNA: TGTGCCTGGAATCCCGGGACTGGAGGGGAAAAACTGTTTTTT
CDR3: CAWNPGTGGEKLFF

D: TRBD1
V: TRBV29-1
J: TRBJ2-7
size: NA
DNA: TGCAGCGTTGATGCAGGGGGTATGTACGAGCAGTACTTC
CDR3: CSVDAGGMYEQYF

D: TRBD1
V: TRBV2
J: TRBJ2-5
size: many
DNA: TGTGCCAGCAGTGAACTCAAGGGGGCGGGAGAGACCCAGTACTTC
CDR3: CASSELKGAGETQYF

D: TRBD1
V: TRBV25-1
J: TRBJ2-5
size: many
DNA: TGTGCCAGCAGTGAAGCCGGGACAGGGGATATGGAGACCCAGTACTTC
CDR3: CASSEAGTGDMETQYF

D: TRBD1
V: TRBV30
J: TRBJ1-6
size: few
DNA: TGTGCCTGGACGAGGGACAGTAGCTCACCCCTCCACTTT
CDR3: CAWTRDSSSPLHF

D: NA
V: TRBV9
J: TRBJ1-2
size: NA
DNA: TGTGCCAGCAGCTTAGATCGGACAGCGGTCGGCTACACCTTC
CDR3: CASSLDRTAVGYTF

D: TRBD1
V: TRBV5-1
J: TRBJ2-1
size: few
DNA: TGCGCCAGCAGCTCACCGGACAGGGGAAACAATGAGCAGTTCTTC
CDR3: CASSSPDRGNNEQFF

D: TRBD1
V: TRBV29-1
J: TRBJ2-3
size: many
DNA: TGCAGTTACAGGGGGGAAGATACGCAGTATTTT
CDR3: CSYRGEDTQYF

D: TRBD2
V: TRBV4-2
J: TRBJ2-3
size: few
DNA: TGTGCCAGCAGCCAGGGGACTAGCGCACAAGATACGCAGTATTTT
CDR3: CASSQGTSAQDTQYF

D: NA
V: TRBV30
J: TRBJ2-7
size: NA
DNA: TGTGCCTGGACTGGGGACATTGACGAGCAGTACTTC
CDR3: CAWTGDIDEQYF

D: NA
V: TRBV12-5
J: TRBJ2-3
size: NA
DNA: TGTGCTAGTGCCCTAGGGGATGCAGATACGCAGTATTTT
CDR3: CASALGDADTQYF

D: NA
V: TRBV23-1
J: TRBJ1-1
size: few
DNA: TGCGCCAGCAGTCAATCGGACAACACTGAAGCTTTCTTT
CDR3: CASSQSDNTEAFF

D: TRBD2
V: TRBV5-1
J: TRBJ2-1
size: many
DNA: TGCGCCAGCAGCTCCATAGCGGGAGGGGAAAATGAGCAGTTCTTC
CDR3: CASSSIAGGENEQFF

D: NA
V: TRBV2
J: TRBJ2-1
size: few
DNA: TGTGCCAGCATTTTGTACAATGAGCAGTTCTTC
CDR3: CASILYNEQFF

D: TRBD2
V: TRBV7-9
J: TRBJ2-5
size: many
DNA: TGTGCCAGCAGCTTACGGCGGGAGAGAGAGACCCAGTACTTC
CDR3: CASSLRRERETQYF

D: NA
V: TRBV29-1
J: TRBJ2-3
size: NA
DNA: TGCAGCGCGCTAGCGCGCATCACAGATACGCAGTATTTT
CDR3: CSALARITDTQYF

D: NA
V: TRBV4-2
J: TRBJ2-3
size: few
DNA: TGTGCCAGCAGCCCAGGGCTTACTGATACGCAGTATTTT
CDR3: CASSPGLTDTQYF

D: NA
V: TRBV15
J: TRBJ1-5
size: NA
DNA: TGTGCCACCAGCAGAGATGGTGTCCAGGGAAGTCAGCCCCAGCATTTT
CDR3: CATSRDGVQGSQPQHF

D: NA
V: TRBV30
J: TRBJ2-7
size: NA
DNA: TGTGCCTGGAGTTCTAGCTTCTACGAGCAGTACTTC
CDR3: CAWSSSFYEQYF

D: TRBD2
V: TRBV7-9
J: TRBJ2-7
size: few
DNA: TGTGCCAGAGGAGGGCTTACTAGCGGGGGAACTAAGCACGAGCAGTACTTC
CDR3: CARGGLTSGGTKHEQYF

D: NA
V: TRBV29-1
J: TRBJ2-5
size: many
DNA: TGCAGCGTTGGAGTTGGGGCAGGAGAGACCCAGTACTTC
CDR3: CSVGVGAGETQYF

D: TRBD2
V: TRBV30
J: TRBJ2-1
size: many
DNA: TGTGCCTGGAGTGTAGGACTAGCGAATGAGCAGTTCTTC
CDR3: CAWSVGLANEQFF

D: NA
V: TRBV29-1
J: TRBJ2-3
size: few
DNA: TGCAGCGTTGAGCCTCATGGGGAGGGCACAGATACGCAGTATTTT
CDR3: CSVEPHGEGTDTQYF